This record covers a single T cell receptor (beta chain). The record originates from a study of blood T cell repertoires in COVID-19. Study context: The study drew acute and convalescent COVID-19 samples from the United States, Italy and Spain. PBMCs, B-cell-depleted T cells, or T cells were the source of the cDNA or gDNA that made up the material.

Original analysis: Estimates of nucleated cell counts were drawn from the amplification of reference gene primers. TCRdb's table, derived via immunoSEQ multiplex PCR, lists solely in-frame clones and lacks some. Clone size and V and J calls were adopted from that table, with D and trimming inferred from the DNA. Of 410,000 or so clones listed, approximately 91% are singletons. The V end lost 5 bases, the J end lost 9 bases, and 14 bases lay between the germline ends. The CDR3 spans 14 residues. CDR1 and CDR2 from the germline V gene are LGHNA and YSLEER. This receptor was taken from a woman aged 40-49 years with COVID-19, enrolled during active disease. Sequenced: peripheral blood. The chain links TRBV4-3 to TRBJ1-6; D is uncertain. DNA for the CDR3: TGCGCCAGCAGCGCACGAGGAGGGTCTTCACCCCTCCACTTT. It is translated as CASSARGGSSPLHF.